This TCR beta chain came from a study of blood T cell repertoires in COVID-19. Study as a whole: Samples taken during acute and convalescent COVID-19 were collected in the United States, Italy and Spain. Nucleic acid was either cDNA or gDNA, and it came from T cells, B-cell-depleted T cells, or PBMCs.

Methods used by the authors: Estimated nucleated cell counts came from reference gene primer amplification. TCRdb keeps only in-frame clones here, not all; method: immunoSEQ multiplex PCR. That table supplies the V and J calls and clone size; D and trimming were determined from the DNA. The sample holds tens of thousands of clones, around 83% seen once. CDR1 LNHDA and CDR2 SQIVND come from the germline V gene (reference sequence). Trimming left V 6 bases short and J 3 bases short, with 14 bases between. The CDR3 loop spans 14 amino acids. Specimen: peripheral blood. The chain joins TRBV19 to TRBJ1-1, with a tentative D call TRBD1 (5 bases). The source of this sequence is a man older than 75 with acute or convalescent COVID-19. The CDR3 here is CASRGGEGYTEAFF. CDR3 in DNA: TGTGCCAGTAGGGGGGGGGAAGGGTACACTGAAGCTTTCTTT.